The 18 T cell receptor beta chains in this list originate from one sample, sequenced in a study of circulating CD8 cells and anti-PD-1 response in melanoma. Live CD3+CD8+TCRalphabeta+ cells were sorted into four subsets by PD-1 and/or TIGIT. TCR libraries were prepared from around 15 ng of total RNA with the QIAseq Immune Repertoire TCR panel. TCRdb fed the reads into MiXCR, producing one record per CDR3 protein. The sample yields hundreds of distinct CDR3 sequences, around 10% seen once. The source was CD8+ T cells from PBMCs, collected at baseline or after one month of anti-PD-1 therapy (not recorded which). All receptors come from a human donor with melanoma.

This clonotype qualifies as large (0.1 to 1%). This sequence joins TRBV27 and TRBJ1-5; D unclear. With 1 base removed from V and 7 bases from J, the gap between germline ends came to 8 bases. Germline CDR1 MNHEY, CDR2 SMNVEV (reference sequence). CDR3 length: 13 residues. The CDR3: CASSLFSGQPQHF. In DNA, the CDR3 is TGTGCCAGCAGTTTATTTTCAGGACAGCCCCAGCATTTT.

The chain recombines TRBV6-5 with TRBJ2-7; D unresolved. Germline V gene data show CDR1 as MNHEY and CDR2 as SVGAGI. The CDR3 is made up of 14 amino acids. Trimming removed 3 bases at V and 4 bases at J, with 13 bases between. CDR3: CASSYGRKPYEQYF. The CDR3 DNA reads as TGTGCCAGCAGTTATGGCAGGAAACCTTACGAGCAGTACTTC.

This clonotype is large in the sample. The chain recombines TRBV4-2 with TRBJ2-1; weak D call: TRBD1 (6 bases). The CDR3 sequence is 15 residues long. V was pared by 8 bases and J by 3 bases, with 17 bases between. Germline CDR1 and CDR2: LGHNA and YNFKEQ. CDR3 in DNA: TGTGCCAGCGGTCGGCAACAGGGAGACTACAATGAGCAGTTCTTC. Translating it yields CASGRQQGDYNEQFF.

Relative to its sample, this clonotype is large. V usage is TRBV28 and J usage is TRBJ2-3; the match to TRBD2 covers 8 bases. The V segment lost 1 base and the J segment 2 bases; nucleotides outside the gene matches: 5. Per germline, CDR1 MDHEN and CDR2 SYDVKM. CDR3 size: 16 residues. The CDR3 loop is CASSLSLAGNTDTQYF. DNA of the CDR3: TGTGCCAGCAGTTTATCCCTAGCGGGTAACACAGATACGCAGTATTTT.

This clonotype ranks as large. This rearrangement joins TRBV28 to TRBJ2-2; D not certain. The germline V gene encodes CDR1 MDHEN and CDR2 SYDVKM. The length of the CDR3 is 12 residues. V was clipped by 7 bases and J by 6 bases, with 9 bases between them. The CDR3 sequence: CASNVPAGELFF. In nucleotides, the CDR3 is TGTGCCAGCAACGTCCCTGCCGGGGAGCTGTTTTTT.

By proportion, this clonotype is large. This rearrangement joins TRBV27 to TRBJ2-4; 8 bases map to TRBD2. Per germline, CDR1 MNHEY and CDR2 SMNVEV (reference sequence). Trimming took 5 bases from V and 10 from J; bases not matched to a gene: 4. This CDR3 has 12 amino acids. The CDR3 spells CASSGAGVIQYF. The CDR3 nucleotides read TGTGCCAGCAGTGGAGCGGGAGTTATTCAGTACTTC.

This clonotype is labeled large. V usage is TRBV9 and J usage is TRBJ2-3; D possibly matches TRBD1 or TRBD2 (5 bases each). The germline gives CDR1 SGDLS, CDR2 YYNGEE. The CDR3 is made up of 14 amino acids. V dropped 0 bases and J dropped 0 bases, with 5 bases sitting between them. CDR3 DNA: TGTGCCAGCAGCGTAGGGGGGAGCACAGATACGCAGTATTTT. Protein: CASSVGGSTDTQYF.

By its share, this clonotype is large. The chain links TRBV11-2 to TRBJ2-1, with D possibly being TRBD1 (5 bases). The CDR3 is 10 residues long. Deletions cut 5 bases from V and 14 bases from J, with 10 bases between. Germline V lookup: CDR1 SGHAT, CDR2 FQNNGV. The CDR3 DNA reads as TGTGCCAGCAGCCCGCTAGGGGAGTTCTTC. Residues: CASSPLGEFF.

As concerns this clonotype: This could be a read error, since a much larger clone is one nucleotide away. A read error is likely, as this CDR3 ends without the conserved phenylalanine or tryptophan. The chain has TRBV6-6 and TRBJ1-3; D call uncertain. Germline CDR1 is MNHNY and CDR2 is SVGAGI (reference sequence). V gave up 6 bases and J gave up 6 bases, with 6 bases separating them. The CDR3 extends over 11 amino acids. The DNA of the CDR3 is TGTGCCAGCAGCGAAAAAAACACCATATATCTT. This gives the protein CASSEKNTIYL.

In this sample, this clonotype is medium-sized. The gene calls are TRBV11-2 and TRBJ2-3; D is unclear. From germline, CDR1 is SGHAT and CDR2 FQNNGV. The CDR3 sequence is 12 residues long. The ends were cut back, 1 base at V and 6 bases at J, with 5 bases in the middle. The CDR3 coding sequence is TGTGCCAGCAGCTTAGGAACCGATACGCAGTATTTT. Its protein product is CASSLGTDTQYF.

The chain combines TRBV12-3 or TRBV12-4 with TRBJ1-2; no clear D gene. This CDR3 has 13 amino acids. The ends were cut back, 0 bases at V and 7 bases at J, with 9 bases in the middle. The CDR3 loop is CASSLAAFFGYTF. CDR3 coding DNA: TGTGCCAGCAGTTTAGCGGCCTTTTTTGGCTACACCTTC.

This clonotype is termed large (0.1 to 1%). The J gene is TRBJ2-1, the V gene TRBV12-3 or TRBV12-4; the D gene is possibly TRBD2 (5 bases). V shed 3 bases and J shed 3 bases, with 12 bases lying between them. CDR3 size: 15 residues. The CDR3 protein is CASSLSGNGYNEQFF. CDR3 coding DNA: TGTGCCAGCAGTTTGTCCGGGAACGGCTACAATGAGCAGTTCTTC.

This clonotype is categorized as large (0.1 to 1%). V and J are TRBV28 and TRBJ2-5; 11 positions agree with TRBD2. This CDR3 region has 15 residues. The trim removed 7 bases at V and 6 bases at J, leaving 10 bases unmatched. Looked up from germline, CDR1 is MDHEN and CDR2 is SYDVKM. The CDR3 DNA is TGTGCCAGCAAGGGTAGCGGGGGGGCTAGGAAGACCCAGTACTTC. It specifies CASKGSGGARKTQYF. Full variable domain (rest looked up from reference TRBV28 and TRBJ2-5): DVKVTQSSRYLVKRTGEKVFLECVQDMDHENMFWYRQDPGLGLRLIYFSYDVKMKEKGDIPEGYSVSREKKERFSLILESASTNQTSMYLCASKGSGGARKTQYFGPGTRLLVL.

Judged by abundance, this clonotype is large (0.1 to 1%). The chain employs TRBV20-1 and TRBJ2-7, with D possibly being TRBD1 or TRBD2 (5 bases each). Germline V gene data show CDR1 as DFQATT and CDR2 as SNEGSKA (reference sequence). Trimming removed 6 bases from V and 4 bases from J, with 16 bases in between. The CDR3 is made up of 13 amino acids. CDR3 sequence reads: CSASSVGEYEQYF. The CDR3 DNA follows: TGCAGTGCGAGTTCTGTGGGGGAGTACGAGCAGTACTTC.

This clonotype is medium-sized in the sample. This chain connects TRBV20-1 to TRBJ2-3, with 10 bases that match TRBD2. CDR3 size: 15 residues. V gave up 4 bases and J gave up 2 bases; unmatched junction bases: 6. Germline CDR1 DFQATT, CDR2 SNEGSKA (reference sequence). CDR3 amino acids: CSATGLAVYTDTQYF. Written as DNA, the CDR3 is TGCAGTGCTACCGGACTAGCGGTATACACAGATACGCAGTATTTT.

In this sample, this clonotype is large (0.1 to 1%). Here the CDR3 reads CASSASLTYEQYF. The CDR3 coding sequence is TGTGCCAGCAGTGCTTCACTAACCTACGAGCAGTACTTC. V gene TRBV25-1 combines with J gene TRBJ2-7; D not certain. V was trimmed by 4 bases and J by 2 bases, leaving 9 bases between them. CDR3 length: 13 residues. Germline assignment: CDR1 MGHDK and CDR2 SYGVNS.

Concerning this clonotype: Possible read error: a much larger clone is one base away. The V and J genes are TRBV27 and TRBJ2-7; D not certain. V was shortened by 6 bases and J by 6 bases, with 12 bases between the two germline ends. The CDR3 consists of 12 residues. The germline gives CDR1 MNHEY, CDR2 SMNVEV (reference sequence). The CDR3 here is CASSLSMGEQYF. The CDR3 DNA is TGTGCCAGCAGCCTCTCAATGGGCGAGCAGTACTTC.

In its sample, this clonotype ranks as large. CDR3 in amino acids: CASSHFLAGANEQFF. CDR3 DNA: TGTGCCAGCAGCCATTTTCTAGCGGGGGCTAATGAGCAGTTCTTC. The genes are TRBV7-9 and TRBJ2-1; 10 bases map to TRBD2. Looked up from germline, CDR1 is SEHNR and CDR2 is FQNEAQ (reference sequence). The CDR3 spans 15 residues. The J segment lost 7 bases and the V segment lost 5 bases, leaving 8 bases of the junction unmatched.